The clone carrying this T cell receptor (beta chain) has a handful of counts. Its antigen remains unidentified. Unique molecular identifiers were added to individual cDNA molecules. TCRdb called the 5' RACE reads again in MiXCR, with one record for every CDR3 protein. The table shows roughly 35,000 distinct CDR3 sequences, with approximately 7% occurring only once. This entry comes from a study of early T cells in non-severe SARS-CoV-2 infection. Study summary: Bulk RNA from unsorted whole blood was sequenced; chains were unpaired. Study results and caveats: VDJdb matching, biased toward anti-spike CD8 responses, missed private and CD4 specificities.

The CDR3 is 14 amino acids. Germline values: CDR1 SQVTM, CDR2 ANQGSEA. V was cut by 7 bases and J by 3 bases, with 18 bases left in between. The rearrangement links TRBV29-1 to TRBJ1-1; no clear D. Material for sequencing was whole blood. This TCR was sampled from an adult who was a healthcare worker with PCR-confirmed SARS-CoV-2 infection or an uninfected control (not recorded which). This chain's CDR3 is CSAAAAGEYTEAFF. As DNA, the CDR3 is TGCAGCGCGGCCGCCGCTGGGGAGTACACTGAAGCTTTCTTT. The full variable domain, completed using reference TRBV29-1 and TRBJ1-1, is SAVISQKPSRDICQRGTSLTIQCQVDSQVTMMFWYRQQPGQSLTLIATANQGSEATYESGFVIDKFPISRPNLTFSTLTVSNMSPEDSSIYLCSAAAAGEYTEAFFGQGTRLTVV.